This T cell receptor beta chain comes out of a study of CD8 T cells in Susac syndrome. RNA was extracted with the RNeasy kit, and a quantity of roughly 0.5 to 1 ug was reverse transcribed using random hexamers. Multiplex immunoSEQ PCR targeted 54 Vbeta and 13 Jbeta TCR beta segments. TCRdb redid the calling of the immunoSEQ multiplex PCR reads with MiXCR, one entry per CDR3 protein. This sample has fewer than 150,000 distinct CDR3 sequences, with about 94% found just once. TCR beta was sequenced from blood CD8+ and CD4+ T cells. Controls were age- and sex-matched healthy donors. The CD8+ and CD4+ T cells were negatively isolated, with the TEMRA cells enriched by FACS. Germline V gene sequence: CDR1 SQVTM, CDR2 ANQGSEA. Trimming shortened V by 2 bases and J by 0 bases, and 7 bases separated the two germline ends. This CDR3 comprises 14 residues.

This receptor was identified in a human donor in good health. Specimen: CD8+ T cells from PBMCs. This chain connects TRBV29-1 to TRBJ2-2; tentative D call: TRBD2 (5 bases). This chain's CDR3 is CSVEISANTGELFF. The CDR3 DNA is TGCAGCGTTGAAATTAGCGCGAACACCGGGGAGCTGTTTTTT.